The 10 T cell receptor beta chains in this list originate from one sample, sequenced in a study of blood T cell repertoires in COVID-19 (dated by TCRdb to 2019 to 2021). Library creation used the immunoSEQ multiplex PCR assay. TCRdb took over this immuneACCESS table, retaining in-frame rearrangements with V and J assigned. Such tables are incomplete; in checked studies, under half of the missing clones stem from an unresolved V gene, and the remainder is unexplained. A total of around 100,000 clones appear in this sample, approximately 87% of them only once. The ten most abundant clones make up 13% of the sample. The sample was peripheral blood. The source of these receptors is a human donor in a cohort sampled during active or convalescent COVID-19.

This clone appeared a few times. The chain recombines TRBV29-1 with TRBJ1-1; D is ambiguous. In germline, CDR1 is SQVTM, CDR2 ANQGSEA. This CDR3 spans 13 amino acids. V gave up 4 bases and J gave up 3 bases, with 12 bases separating them. Here the CDR3 reads CSVVWRSDTEAFF. The CDR3 nucleotides read TGCAGCGTTGTGTGGCGGTCGGACACTGAAGCTTTCTTT. Complete variable domain (other parts from reference TRBV29-1 and TRBJ1-1): SAVISQKPSRDICQRGTSLTIQCQVDSQVTMMFWYRQQPGQSLTLIATANQGSEATYESGFVIDKFPISRPNLTFSTLTVSNMSPEDSSIYLCSVVWRSDTEAFFGQGTRLTVV.

This clone was seen more than once but under ten times. The chain carries TRBV27 and TRBJ2-2; D ambiguous. This CDR3 comprises 12 residues. V was clipped by 3 bases and J by 5 bases, with 4 bases between them. The germline gives CDR1 MNHEY, CDR2 SMNVEV (reference sequence). Here the CDR3 reads CASSFSTGELFF. The CDR3 DNA follows: TGTGCCAGCAGTTTTTCTACCGGGGAGCTGTTTTTT.

This sequence joins TRBV5-1 and TRBJ2-2, with 7 bases aligning to TRBD1. CDR1 is SGHRS and CDR2 is YFSETQ in the germline V gene. Trimming cost V 4 bases and J 1 base; bases outside gene matches: 7. The CDR3 is 16 residues long. CDR3 loop: CASSGRGLVNTGELFF. CDR3 sequence (DNA): TGCGCCAGCAGCGGAAGGGGGCTGGTGAACACCGGGGAGCTGTTTTTT.

The chain has TRBV4-1 and TRBJ1-2, with D perhaps matching TRBD1 (5 bases). The V and J ends lost 1 base and 4 bases respectively, with 16 bases between them. Germline V gene data show CDR1 as MGHRA and CDR2 as YSYEKL. The CDR3 runs 16 residues. The CDR3 reads CASSQGGDLRGYGYTF. The CDR3 coding sequence is TGCGCCAGCAGCCAAGGTGGAGATCTTAGGGGCTATGGCTACACCTTC.

This chain links TRBV4-1 with TRBJ1-2, with no clear D. Germline assignment: CDR1 MGHRA and CDR2 YSYEKL. CDR3 length: 14 residues. V shed 4 bases and J shed 4 bases, with 13 bases lying between them. CDR3 DNA sequence: TGCGCCAGCAGCCCGAATACGCCTATCTATGGCTACACCTTC. It encodes CASSPNTPIYGYTF.

This clone was counted a single time. In DNA form, the CDR3 reads TGTGCCAGCAGCTTCTTCGGCTTAGCGGGGGACACCGGGGAGCTGTTTTTT. Amino acid sequence: CASSFFGLAGDTGELFF. The chain carries TRBV5-6 and TRBJ2-2, with 9 bases aligning to TRBD2. The V segment lost 2 bases and the J segment 3 bases; nucleotides outside the gene matches: 8. In germline, CDR1 is SGHDT, CDR2 YYEEEE. This CDR3 contains 17 residues.

The table lists this clone with a count of one. The chain uses TRBV19 and TRBJ2-7; the D gene is possibly TRBD2 (5 bases). With 7 bases removed from V and 0 bases from J, the gap between germline ends came to 7 bases. Germline V gene sequence: CDR1 LNHDA, CDR2 SQIVND (reference sequence). This CDR3 comprises 12 residues. The CDR3 nucleotides are TGTGCCAGTAAAGAGGGCTCCTACGAGCAGTACTTC. The encoded protein is CASKEGSYEQYF.

This chain joins TRBV27 and TRBJ1-3; D is undetermined. The CDR3 runs to 13 residues. The V gene's germline CDR1 is MNHEY and CDR2 SMNVEV (reference sequence). V lost 5 bases and J lost 3, with 8 bases in between. This chain's CDR3 is CASSVLNGNTIYF. In DNA form, the CDR3 reads TGTGCCAGCAGTGTATTAAATGGAAACACCATATATTTT.

This chain links TRBV12-3 or TRBV12-4 with TRBJ2-1; TRBD2 matches at 10 bases. This CDR3 spans 13 amino acids. The V gene end was trimmed by 4 bases and the J gene end by 15 bases; junction bases not matched to a gene: 9. The CDR3 reads CASSYTGTSASFF. Here the CDR3 DNA reads TGTGCCAGCAGTTACACCGGGACTAGCGCGTCGTTCTTC.

The CDR3 reads CASNPGAGGREQYF. CDR3 sequence (DNA): TGTGCCAGCAACCCGGGCGCGGGGGGACGGGAGCAGTACTTC. The V call is TRBV7-2, the J call TRBJ2-7, with 8 bases matching TRBD2. The junction had 12 bases not matched to a gene; V was cut back by 7 bases and J by 7 bases. CDR3 length equals 14 residues. Germline V gene sequence: CDR1 SGHTA, CDR2 FQGNSA.